This T cell receptor (beta chain) was identified during a study of blood T cell repertoires in COVID-19. The wider study: Acute and convalescent COVID-19 specimens originated in the United States, Italy and Spain. The analysed material was cDNA or gDNA that came from T cells, B-cell-depleted T cells, or PBMCs.

Assay used: immunoSEQ multiplex PCR; TCRdb lists only in-frame clones, some missing. The sample includes about 160,000 clones, about nine tenths of them seen just once. Material for sequencing was peripheral blood. This receptor was taken from a woman aged 60-75 years who had recovered from COVID-19.

The CDR3 DNA follows: TGTGCCAGCAGTTACAGTCCGGGACAGGGACTGAAAAAACTGTTTTTT. This translates into CASSYSPGQGLKKLFF. V and J are TRBV6-5 and TRBJ1-4; 9 nucleotides agree with TRBD1. With V trimmed by 2 bases and J by 9 bases, 10 bases remained unmatched. The CDR3 spans 16 residues. CDR1 MNHEY and CDR2 SVGAGI come from the germline V gene.